In its sample, the clone carrying this T cell receptor (beta chain) was seen a few times. The data are from a study of cytomegalovirus exposure and HLA in healthy donors. Across the whole study: T cells numbering about 180 million yielded fewer than 140 million unique TCR beta sequences in an earlier analysis. Among the approximately 400 donors who were genotyped, roughly 85% fell in the genetic ancestry cluster that is associated with self-reported Caucasian donors.

This CDR3 contains 16 residues. V dropped 3 bases and J dropped 9; count of bases not matched to a gene: 12. Germline CDR1 and CDR2: KGHSH and LQKENI. Primers for the PCR totalled 60 Vbeta and 13 Jbeta. Libraries were prepared by immunoSEQ multiplex PCR; TCRdb keeps only in-frame clonotypes and omits some of them. The table records roughly 120,000 clones, 55% to 65% of them present only once. The source is a woman in her thirties or forties in good health and CMV-seropositive. Sequenced input: PBMCs. The genes are TRBV18 and TRBJ2-1; 9 nucleotides align to TRBD2. The CDR3 region has the DNA TGTGCCAGCTCACCTTCTAGCGGGGCAGATCAGGGTGAGCAGTTCTTC. It is translated as CASSPSSGADQGEQFF.